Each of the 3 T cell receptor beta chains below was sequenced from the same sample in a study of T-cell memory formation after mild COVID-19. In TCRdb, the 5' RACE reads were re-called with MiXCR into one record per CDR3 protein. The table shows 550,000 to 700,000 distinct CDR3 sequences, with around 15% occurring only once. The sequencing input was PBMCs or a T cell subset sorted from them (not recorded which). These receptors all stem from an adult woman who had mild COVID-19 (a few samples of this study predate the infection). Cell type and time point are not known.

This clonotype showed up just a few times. The CDR3 DNA follows: TGCGCCAGCAGCTTGGTCCCAGGAGTCTACGAGCAGTACTTC. It codes for CASSLVPGVYEQYF. The rearrangement links TRBV5-1 to TRBJ2-7; D not resolved. Per germline, CDR1 SGHRS and CDR2 YFSETQ. V gave up 0 bases and J gave up 3 bases, with 10 bases separating them. CDR3 length: 14 amino acids.

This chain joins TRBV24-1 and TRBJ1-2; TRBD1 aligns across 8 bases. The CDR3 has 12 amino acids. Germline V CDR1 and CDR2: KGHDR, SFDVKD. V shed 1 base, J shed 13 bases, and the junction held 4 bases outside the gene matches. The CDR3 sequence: CATSDFRTGLTF. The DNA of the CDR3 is TGTGCCACCAGTGATTTCCGGACAGGGCTCACCTTC.

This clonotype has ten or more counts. The CDR3: CASSAKGQIQETQYF. CDR3 in DNA: TGCGCCAGCAGCGCAAAGGGACAGATCCAAGAGACCCAGTACTTC. This chain uses TRBV5-1 with TRBJ2-5; TRBD1 matches at 7 bases. CDR1 and CDR2 from the germline V gene are SGHRS and YFSETQ. This CDR3 spans 15 amino acids. V shed 4 bases, J shed 1 base, and the junction held 7 bases outside the gene matches.